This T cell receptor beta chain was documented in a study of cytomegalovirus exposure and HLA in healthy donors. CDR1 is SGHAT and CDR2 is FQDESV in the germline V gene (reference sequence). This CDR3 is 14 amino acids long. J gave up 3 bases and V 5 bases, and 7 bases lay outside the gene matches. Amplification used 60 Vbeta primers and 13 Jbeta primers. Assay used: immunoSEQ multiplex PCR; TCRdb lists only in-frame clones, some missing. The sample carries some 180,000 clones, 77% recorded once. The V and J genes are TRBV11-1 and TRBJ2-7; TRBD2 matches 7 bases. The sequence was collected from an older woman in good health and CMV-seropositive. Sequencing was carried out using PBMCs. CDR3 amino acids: CASSRGGGGYEQYF. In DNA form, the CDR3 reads TGTGCCAGCAGCCGCGGCGGGGGTGGCTACGAGCAGTACTTC.